Listed below are T cell receptor beta chains from one sample, sequenced in a study of blood T cell repertoires in COVID-19. Profiled with immunoSEQ multiplex PCR; TCRdb holds only in-frame clones, not every one. The data show 200,000 to 250,000 clones, with 82% seen just once and over 4% held by the top ten. What was sequenced was peripheral blood. These receptors were obtained from an older woman with COVID-19, enrolled during active disease. The CDR3 runs from the conserved cysteine through the conserved F or W. The order of the fields is D gene, clone size, V gene, J gene, CDR3 DNA, CDR3 protein. D genes are given only for firm matches. The size of a clone is reported for some rows only, either as once, few or many, or as a class for expanded clones.

TRBD2	.	TRBV30	TRBJ2-1	TGTGCCTGGAGTGGGGGCCGCGGGGGATCAAGTCTGTTCTTC	CAWSGGRGGSSLFF
TRBD1	.	TRBV20-1	TRBJ1-1	TGCAGTGCTAGTGATACAGGGGGCCCAAACACTGAAGCTTTCTTT	CSASDTGGPNTEAFF
.	.	TRBV18	TRBJ2-7	TGTGCCAGCCTTGCTACGGGACTTCCCGAGCAGTACTTC	CASLATGLPEQYF
TRBD2	.	TRBV6-5	TRBJ2-3	TGTGCCAGCAGCGCTAGCGGGAGAAGCACAGATACGCAGTATTTT	CASSASGRSTDTQYF
.	.	TRBV6-6	TRBJ2-3	TGTGCCAGCAGCCAAGACAGGCCTAGCACAGATACGCAGTATTTT	CASSQDRPSTDTQYF
TRBD1	.	TRBV6-5	TRBJ1-6	TGTGCCAGCAGTTCCGGGACAGAGTATAATTCACCCCTCCACTTT	CASSSGTEYNSPLHF
.	.	TRBV5-1	TRBJ1-1	TGCGCCAGCAGCCCTACAGGGAAGAGGACTGAAGCTTTCTTT	CASSPTGKRTEAFF
TRBD2	.	TRBV27	TRBJ2-7	TGTGCCAGCAGAAGCGGGGGGTCCGTCTACGAGCAGTACTTC	CASRSGGSVYEQYF
TRBD1	.	TRBV5-1	TRBJ2-5	TGCGCCAGCAAGACTGGACAGGGGACCCAGACCCAGTACTTC	CASKTGQGTQTQYF
TRBD1	.	TRBV3-1/TRBV3-2	TRBJ2-3	TGTGCCAGCAGCCCCCTCGGGACAGGCACAGATACGCAGTATTTT	CASSPLGTGTDTQYF
.	.	TRBV19	TRBJ1-5	TGTGCCAGTAGTATAGCTAATCCTCAGCCCCAGCATTTT	CASSIANPQPQHF
.	.	TRBV5-6	TRBJ1-1	TGTGCCAGCAGCCCCCCGGACAGGAACACTGAAGCTTTCTTT	CASSPPDRNTEAFF
TRBD2	.	TRBV28	TRBJ2-7	TGTGCCAGCAGGAAAGGACTAGCTGTCTACGAGCAGTACTTC	CASRKGLAVYEQYF
TRBD2	.	TRBV29-1	TRBJ2-7	TGCAGCGCTCAAGGACTAGCGGGAGTGTACGAGCAGTACTTC	CSAQGLAGVYEQYF
.	.	TRBV7-2	TRBJ2-3	TGTGCCAGCAGCTTAGAGGGGGGGACAGATACGCAGTATTTT	CASSLEGGTDTQYF
.	.	TRBV27	TRBJ1-6	TGTGCCAGCGGCAGACAGGAGAATTCACCCCTCCACTTT	CASGRQENSPLHF
TRBD1	.	TRBV6-5	TRBJ2-2	TGTGCCAGCAGGGACGGACAGGGGAACACCGGGGAGCTGTTTTTT	CASRDGQGNTGELFF
TRBD1	.	TRBV2	TRBJ2-5	TGTGCCAGCAGAGGGGACAGCCTACAAGAGACCCAGTACTTC	CASRGDSLQETQYF
TRBD1	.	TRBV18	TRBJ1-5	TGTGCCAGCTCACGGGACAGCCTGGAGCCCCAGCATTTT	CASSRDSLEPQHF
TRBD1	few	TRBV5-1	TRBJ1-2	TGCGCCAGCAGCCACCCGGGACAGGGGATCGGGCTTAACTATGGCTACACCTTC	CASSHPGQGIGLNYGYTF
TRBD2	.	TRBV7-9	TRBJ2-7	TGTGCCAGCAGCTACGGGACTAGCGGGAGAAATCAGTACTTC	CASSYGTSGRNQYF
.	.	TRBV19	TRBJ2-7	TGTGCCAGTAGTATAGATGACAACTACGAGCAGTACTTC	CASSIDDNYEQYF
.	.	TRBV4-1	TRBJ2-7	TGCGCCAGCAGCCGCCAAAGTGAGGCAGCGGCCTCTGGCTACGAGCAGTACTTC	CASSRQSEAAASGYEQYF
.	.	TRBV11-2	TRBJ1-4	TGTGCCAGCAGCTACAGGGAGGGTGAAAAACTGTTTTTT	CASSYREGEKLFF
.	.	TRBV2	TRBJ1-5	TGTGCCAGCGGCTACAGTGCCGTTGGGCCCCAGCATTTT	CASGYSAVGPQHF
.	.	TRBV5-4	TRBJ2-7	TGTGCCAGCAGCCCACAGACTACTACACTCACCTACGAGCAGTACTTC	CASSPQTTTLTYEQYF
.	.	TRBV5-5	TRBJ1-1	TGTGCCAGCAGCTTGAGGACAGAGCCGGCTGAAGCTTTCTTT	CASSLRTEPAEAFF
TRBD1	once	TRBV3-1/TRBV3-2	TRBJ1-1	TGTGCCAGCAGCCAAGATATAAACCGGGACAGAGAAGCTTTCTTT	CASSQDINRDREAFF
TRBD2	once	TRBV6-2/TRBV6-3	TRBJ2-7	TGTGCCAGCAGTTACCACGGGACTAGCGACGCCTACGAGCAGTACTTC	CASSYHGTSDAYEQYF
.	.	TRBV7-2	TRBJ1-2	TGTGCCAGCAGCTTAACGGACCGGGGGTATGGCTACACCTTC	CASSLTDRGYGYTF
TRBD1	.	TRBV28	TRBJ1-2	TGTGCCAGCAGTGTCGACAGGGAACGGGGCTACACCTTC	CASSVDRERGYTF
TRBD2	.	TRBV14	TRBJ2-1	TGTGCCAGCAGCCCAATCGGACTAGCGGGATTCAATGAGCAGTTCTTC	CASSPIGLAGFNEQFF